This T cell receptor (beta chain) originates from a study of blood T cell repertoires in COVID-19. Study as a whole: Acute and convalescent COVID-19 specimens originated in the United States, Italy and Spain.

The study drew participants aged roughly 18 to 95 years from some 24 US areas. Each participant's cohort was designated according to participant-reported clinical history. Two negative PCRs, clearance, or symptom resolution were required of recovered Cohort 3 donors. Clones were sequenced by immunoSEQ multiplex PCR, and TCRdb holds only the in-frame ones, with some missing. The repertoire has about 250,000 clones, 70% to 90% of them found once; the top ten carry about 16%. Per germline, CDR1 LNHNV and CDR2 YYDKDF (reference sequence). The CDR3 runs 15 residues. Trimming removed 5 bases at V and 3 bases at J, with 16 bases between.

V and J are TRBV15 and TRBJ1-1; D is undetermined. Source material: PBMCs or T cells enriched from blood (not recorded which). The TCR sequence derives from a man between 18 and 35 years old who had recovered from COVID-19. The CDR3 region is CATSRPLGGDTEAFF. The CDR3, as DNA: TGTGCCACCAGCCGGCCCCTCGGCGGAGACACTGAAGCTTTCTTT.